The source of this TCR beta chain is a study of memory CD4+ T cells and cytomegalovirus serostatus. Measured with immunoSEQ multiplex PCR; TCRdb has only the in-frame clones, and not every one. The top ten hold more than 1.1% of the sample, which has tens of thousands of clones, approximately 80% seen once. Whole-study findings and limits: A US-trained random forest predicted CMV serostatus with median AUC around 0.9. The CMV-associated TCR signature appears largely within the CD4+ memory repertoire. Each of 65 to 75 CMV-associated TCRbeta sequences occurred in one to five individuals.

V was clipped by 4 bases and J by 5 bases, with 19 bases between them. The CDR3 sequence is 15 residues long. Per the germline V gene, CDR1 is SGHRS and CDR2 is YFSETQ. This clone has a handful of counts. What it binds is not known. The sort gate was single viable CD3+CD4+CD8-CD45RO+ cells for memory CD4+ T cells. Donors' CMV status reflects serum IgG against pp150, pp28, p38, p52. The clonotype originates from an adult in good health and CMV-seropositive. The chain uses TRBV5-1 and TRBJ2-7; D possibly corresponds to TRBD1 (6 bases). Sequencing input: memory CD4+ T cells from blood. This chain's CDR3 is CASSVGGDWYNEQYF. The CDR3 nucleotides are TGCGCCAGCAGCGTAGGGGGAGACTGGTACAACGAGCAGTACTTC.